What follows is one TCR beta chain and its context. How the authors handled the data: Amplification of reference gene primers was used by the study to estimate nucleated cell counts. Data came from immunoSEQ multiplex PCR; TCRdb stores just in-frame clones and leaves some out. V and J calls and clone size are copied from that table; D and trimming were computed from the DNA. The sample comprises roughly 30,000 clones, roughly 85% of which are singletons, and around 7% rests with the top ten. The data were obtained in a study of blood T cell repertoires in COVID-19. Study information: The United States, Italy and Spain provided the acute and convalescent COVID-19 samples. T cells, B-cell-depleted T cells, or PBMCs supplied cDNA or gDNA.

V lost 5 bases and J 0 bases, leaving 14 bases between the germline ends. This CDR3 comprises 15 residues. CDR1 SGHVS and CDR2 FQNEAQ come from the germline V gene. The origin of this receptor is a man between 60 and 70 years old with active COVID-19. The sequenced sample was peripheral blood. The chain uses TRBV7-8 and TRBJ2-7; D might be TRBD1 (5 bases). CDR3 loop: CASSHRQTVSYEQYF. The CDR3 DNA reads TGTGCCAGCAGCCATCGACAGACTGTCTCCTACGAGCAGTACTTC.